Below, one T cell receptor (beta chain) is given with its context. This clone was observed a single time. The specificity of this receptor is unknown. No much larger clone exists at a distance of one base, and base qualities are not known. The data belong to a study of cytomegalovirus exposure and HLA in healthy donors (dated by TCRdb to 2016 to 2017). Concerning the study at large: An earlier analysis of some 550 of the donors reported 250 to 300 Gb of sequence data and more than 90 million unique TCR beta sequences from some 180 million T cells. In a later analysis, previously published TCR beta repertoires from about 670 donors were re-analyzed and high-resolution HLA genotyping was added so that TCR occurrence patterns could be studied. A later genetic analysis used genome-wide SNP genotypes for about three fifths of the roughly 700 donors, treating that subset as a discovery cohort. HLA typing included class I and class II loci at four-digit resolution. Of the roughly 430 genotyped donors, around 81% fell in the genetic ancestry cluster associated with self-reported Caucasian donors. In an earlier analysis of over 550 of the donors, high-throughput TCR beta sequencing was used to judge whether each TCR beta V gene segment behaved as functional or pseudogenic. All discovery cohort repertoires had been generated using a single sequencing platform. A handful of DR-DQ haplotypes were treated as single units for association and clustering because of strong linkage in the cohort. Rather than using new phenotypic data, the later analysis identified candidate immune exposures from TCR beta sequences and from how often those sequences occurred across donors. Roughly 300 gigabases of sequencing data and tens of millions of unique TCR sequences made up an early release that covered 500 to 700 HLA-typed donors. On average, about 200,000 unique TCR beta nucleotide sequences were sequenced per donor among more than 350 genotyped donors of the cohort, with roughly 18% of those sequences being non-productive. The study combined high-throughput TCR immunosequencing, statistical association of individual TCRs with disease status, and machine learning to predict cytomegalovirus infection status. Besides the first cohort of around 700 subjects, a separate validation cohort made up of about 120 different subjects was used. Typing coverage varied by locus: 629-630 donors for A, B, C, DRB1 and DQB1; about 520 for DQA1; more than 600 for DPA1; fewer than 480 for DPB1. Donor age, sex, ethnicity and CMV serostatus were collected together with the repertoire data. The T cell repertoires of around 670 subjects were profiled by immunosequencing and related to cytomegalovirus serostatus. The study was designed to test whether signatures of past pathogen exposure could be identified by cataloging public T cell receptors. General findings and caveats noted by the study authors: Compared with equally common non-associated chains, HLA-associated TCR beta chains in a later analysis were more clonally expanded and had lower generation probabilities. HLA typing was unavailable for some donors at each locus, so association tests used only the typed subset. Correlated functional status among segregating V segments might be attributable to linkage disequilibrium, but an unknown experimental factor could not be ruled out. Most CMV-associated TCR beta chains appeared to be HLA-restricted in a later analysis, and the HLA associations seemed to be driven largely by CMV exposure. The authors suggested that the approach could potentially be extended to other disease states and immunological phenotypes. Broadly in line with IMGT annotations, most TCR beta V segments showed up in productive rearrangements about 87% or about 30% of the time in an earlier analysis of about 500 of the donors. According to a later genetic analysis, donors in an Asian-associated ancestry cluster had fewer N-insertions in productive TCRs than the approximately 700-donor mean. For the cohort, immune exposure information was limited to CMV serostatus. An association between a missense DCLRE1C variant and V-gene and J-gene trimming of TCR beta chains was found in a later genetic analysis and replicated in an independent cohort. In both the original and validation cohorts, the classifier was reported to diagnose cytomegalovirus status with high specificity and sensitivity. The sequencing pipeline was judged likely to have produced a cluster of highly shared sequence variants as a technical artifact. A further reported finding was that TCR beta sequences accurately predicted the HLA-A and HLA-B alleles for most subjects in the first cohort. Strong co-occurrence of HLA alleles, especially DR and DQ, made assigning TCR associations to individual alleles difficult. A later analysis associated 17,000 or so TCR beta sequences with specific HLA alleles at a false discovery rate of 0.05. In a later analysis, several top co-occurrence clusters were reported to appear linked to parvovirus B19, influenza, CMV and Epstein-Barr virus. Across donors, most TCR sequences were observed very rarely, whereas some public TCRs were present in many individuals. Presence/absence analyses assumed roughly uniform sequencing depth across donors, an assumption that may not hold. In this cohort, only TCR beta chains were sequenced, and detectable features were limited by the absence of alpha or paired-chain data. The 87-base-pair reads could not distinguish some IMGT-functional V segments, including TRBV6-2 and TRBV6-3, so those segments were excluded. In a later analysis, the rate of TCR association differed among HLA loci, with DRB1 alleles having the most associated TCRs and HLA-C alleles having the fewest. In vitro tests confirmed that a few of the cytomegalovirus-associated TCR beta chains recognize cytomegalovirus antigens. About 17 rarely observed V segments, including chromosome 9 orphons, were excluded from the earlier analysis of a few hundred of the donors because counts were too low. The study gave a list of some 150 TCR beta chains associated with cytomegalovirus.

Library method: the immunoSEQ multiplex PCR assay. A mixture of 60 forward primers for TCR Vbeta segments and 13 reverse primers for TCR Jbeta segments was used in the multiplex PCR. The CDR3 region of rearranged TCR beta genes was amplified from genomic DNA with a multiplex PCR assay. The Illumina HiSeq System was used to sequence the amplified TCR beta libraries as 87-base-pair reads. On the study's bioinformatics: A later analysis counted about 80 million unique TCR beta chains across the 700 or so repertoires, and about 10 million of these chains were shared by at least two donors. A nearest-neighbor algorithm error-corrected the raw reads and collapsed the reads into unique sequences, merging closely related sequences to remove PCR and sequencing errors. V, D and J gene segments were assigned by aligning CDR3 sequences to IMGT reference sequences. For a sequence to be retained, a match of at least six nucleotides was required to both a V gene segment and a J gene segment. Rearrangements were called productive when the CDR3 lacked stop codons and stayed in frame with V and J; all others were non-productive. Following IMGT convention, CDR3 was defined as the stretch from the second conserved V-encoded cysteine up to the conserved J-encoded phenylalanine. Sequences without an unambiguous match to a single V gene segment were excluded from the earlier analysis of 587 of the donors. In an earlier analysis of around 590 of the donors, a V segment was called functional when productive rearrangements were above 56.7%, and segregating when the standard deviation between donors exceeded 5%. A statistical classification framework was developed to diagnose cytomegalovirus status using the catalog of TCR beta chain sequences. In a later analysis, V and J genes were assigned by comparing TCR nucleotide sequences against IMGT/GENE-DB human TR gene sequences. A later analysis assigned CDR3 sequences and most-parsimonious VDJ recombination scenarios with the TCRdist pipeline. In a later analysis, every TCR beta chain was defined by the combination of its CDR3 amino acid sequence and its V-gene family, and reads without a unique V-gene family were dropped. A later analysis removed several hundred highly shared, low-generation-probability nucleotide sequences to deal with suspected cross-contamination and a sequencing artifact. In a later analysis, a clonal expansion index for each public chain was calculated from normalized within-repertoire ranks of inferred template counts. In a later analysis, generation probabilities were computed with a VDJ recombination model fitted to out-of-frame rearrangements, and the resulting probabilities were checked against IGoR. A later analysis scored TCR-TCR, TCR-HLA and TCR-CMV co-occurrence with hypergeometric tests, applying a repertoire-size bias correction to TCR pairs. To estimate false discovery rates, a later analysis permuted the HLA or CMV assignments 20 times. In a later analysis, co-occurring TCRs were grouped using DBSCAN, and TCRdist sequence similarity was added for clustering within HLA-allele-positive subsets. Repertoires with fewer than 30,000 or more than 120,000 public chains, plus five repertoires with anomalous nucleotide sharing, were excluded from co-occurrence clustering. TCRdb carries this immuneACCESS record with in-frame sequences only. Its versions omit some clonotypes, under half of them owing to an unresolved V gene in the studies checked, with the rest unexplained. V and J calls and clone size are given by that table; D and trimming were obtained from the DNA. This sample lists roughly 100,000 clones; about three quarters were detected once. Clones ranked in the top ten supply roughly 6% of the sample.

The cohort consisted of hundreds of healthy bone marrow donors. At the time of sampling, every cohort member was nominally healthy, though immune exposures that went unrecorded were likely present. The donor was CMV seropositive and was included in the group of approximately 310 seropositive cohort members. A peripheral blood sample was collected from each donor, and TCR beta sequencing was performed on peripheral blood mononuclear cells. The Qiagen DNeasy Blood Extraction Kit was used to extract genomic DNA from the blood cell samples. V is cut back by 1 base and J by 7 bases, with 10 bases in the junction unmatched. The CDR3 holds 16 amino acids from the cysteine to the phenylalanine. Only the CDR3 DNA is retained, 48 bases long and in frame from the first base. CDR1 LGHNA and CDR2 YSLEER were looked up in the germline V gene.

The sequenced sample was PBMCs. The V and J genes are TRBV4-3 and TRBJ2-7; the junction holds 10 bases that match TRBD1. The TCR was taken from a woman between 50 and 59 years old in good health and CMV-seropositive. CDR3 loop: CASSQGTGTGDYEQYF. In nucleotide form, the sequence is TGCGCCAGCAGCCAAGGGACCGGGACAGGGGACTATGAGCAGTACTTC.